This T cell receptor beta chain was sequenced during a study of CD8+ T cells in alopecia areata. Study-level findings and limits: Scalp clonality and expanded CD8+ clones among the top 100 fell significantly with tofacitinib.

In its sample, this clone was seen a few times. Its specificity is not known. V was trimmed by 5 bases and J by 2 bases, leaving 10 bases between them. Germline V gives CDR1 SQVTM, CDR2 ANQGSEA. This CDR3 is built from 12 residues. Sequencing templates came from extracted RNA that was reverse transcribed into cDNA. TCRdb keeps only in-frame clones here, not all; method: immunoSEQ multiplex PCR. The sample includes some 180,000 clones, 51% of them seen just once. The treatment here: oral pan-JAK inhibitor, 5-10 mg twice daily. Researchers gathered lesional scalp punch biopsies and peripheral blood from patients with alopecia areata. Sorting of PBMCs yielded the CD4+ and CD8+ T cells.

This rearrangement joins TRBV29-1 to TRBJ2-7; D is ambiguous. This sequence originates from a human donor with alopecia areata. The sample was CD8+ T cells sorted from blood, taken around week 53, from a patient treated with tofacitinib. CDR3 loop: CSVRVQTYEQYF. In nucleotides, the CDR3 is TGCAGCGTTCGTGTACAGACCTACGAGCAGTACTTC.